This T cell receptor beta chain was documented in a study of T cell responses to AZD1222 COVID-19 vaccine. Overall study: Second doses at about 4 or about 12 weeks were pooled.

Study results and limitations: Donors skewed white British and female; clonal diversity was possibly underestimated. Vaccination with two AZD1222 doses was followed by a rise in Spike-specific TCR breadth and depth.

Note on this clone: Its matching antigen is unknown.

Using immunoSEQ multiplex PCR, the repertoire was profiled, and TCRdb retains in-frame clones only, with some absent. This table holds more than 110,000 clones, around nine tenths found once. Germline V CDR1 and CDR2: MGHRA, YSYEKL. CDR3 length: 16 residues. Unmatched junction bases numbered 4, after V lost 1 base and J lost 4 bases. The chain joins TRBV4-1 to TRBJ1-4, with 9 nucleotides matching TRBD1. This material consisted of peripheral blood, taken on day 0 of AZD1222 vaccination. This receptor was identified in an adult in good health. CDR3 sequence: CASSQVRGQGNEKLFF. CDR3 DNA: TGCGCCAGCAGCCAAGTCCGGGGACAGGGTAATGAAAAACTGTTTTTT.